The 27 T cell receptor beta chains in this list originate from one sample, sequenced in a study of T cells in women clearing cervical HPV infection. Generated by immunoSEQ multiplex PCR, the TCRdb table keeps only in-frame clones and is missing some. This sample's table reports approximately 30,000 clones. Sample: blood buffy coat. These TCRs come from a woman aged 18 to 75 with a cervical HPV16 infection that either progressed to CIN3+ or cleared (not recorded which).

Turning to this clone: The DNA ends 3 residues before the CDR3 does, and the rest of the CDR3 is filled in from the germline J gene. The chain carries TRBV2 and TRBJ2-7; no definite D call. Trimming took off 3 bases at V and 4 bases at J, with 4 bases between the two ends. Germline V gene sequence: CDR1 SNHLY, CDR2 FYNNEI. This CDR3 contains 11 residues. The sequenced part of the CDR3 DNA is TGTGCCAGCAGTGAGCGTTACGAG. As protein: CASSERYE. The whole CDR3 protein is CASSERYEQYF. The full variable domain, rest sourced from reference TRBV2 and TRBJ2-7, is EPEVTQTPSHQVTQMGQEVILRCVPISNHLYFYWYRQILGQKVEFLVSFYNNEISEKSEIFDDQFSVERPDGSNFTLKIRSTKLEDSAMYFCASSERYEQYFGPGTRLTVT.

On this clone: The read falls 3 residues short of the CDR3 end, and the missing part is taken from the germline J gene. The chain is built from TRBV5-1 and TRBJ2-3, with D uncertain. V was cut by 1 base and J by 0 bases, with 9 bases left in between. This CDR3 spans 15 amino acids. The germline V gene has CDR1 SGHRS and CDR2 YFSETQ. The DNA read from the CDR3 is TGCGCCAGCAGCTTGCAAGACGGGAGCACAGATACG. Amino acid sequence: CASSLQDGSTDT. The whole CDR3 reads CASSLQDGSTDTQYF.

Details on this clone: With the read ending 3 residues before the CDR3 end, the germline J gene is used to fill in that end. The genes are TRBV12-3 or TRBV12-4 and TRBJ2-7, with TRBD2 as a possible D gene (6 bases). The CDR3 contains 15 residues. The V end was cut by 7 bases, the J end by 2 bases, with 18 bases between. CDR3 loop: CASTMGLIQTYEQYF. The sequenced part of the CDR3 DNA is TGTGCCAGCACCATGGGACTGATACAGACCTACGAG.

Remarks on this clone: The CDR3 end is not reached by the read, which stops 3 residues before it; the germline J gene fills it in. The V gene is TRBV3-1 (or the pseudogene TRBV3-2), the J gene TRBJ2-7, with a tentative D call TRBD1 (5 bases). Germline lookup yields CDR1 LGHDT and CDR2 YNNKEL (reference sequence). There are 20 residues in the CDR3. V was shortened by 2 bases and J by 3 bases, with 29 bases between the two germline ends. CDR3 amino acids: CASSQSHDSYGVWVSYEQYF. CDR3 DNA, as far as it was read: TGTGCCAGCAGCCAATCCCATGACAGTTATGGGGTTTGGGTTAGCTACGAG.

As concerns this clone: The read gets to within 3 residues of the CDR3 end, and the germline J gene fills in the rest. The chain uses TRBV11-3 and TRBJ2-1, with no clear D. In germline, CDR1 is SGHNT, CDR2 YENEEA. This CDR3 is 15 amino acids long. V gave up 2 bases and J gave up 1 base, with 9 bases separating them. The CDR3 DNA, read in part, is TGTGCCAGCAGCTTACGTGTAGCATCCTACAATGAG. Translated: CASSLRVASYNE. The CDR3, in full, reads CASSLRVASYNEQFF.

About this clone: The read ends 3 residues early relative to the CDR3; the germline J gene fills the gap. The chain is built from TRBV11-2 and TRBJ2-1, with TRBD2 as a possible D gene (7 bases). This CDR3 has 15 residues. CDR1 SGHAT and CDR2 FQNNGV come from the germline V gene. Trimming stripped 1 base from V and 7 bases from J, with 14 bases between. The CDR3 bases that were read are TGTGCCAGCAGCTTAGGTCGCGGGGGCGAGAATGAG. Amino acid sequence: CASSLGRGGENE. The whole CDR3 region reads CASSLGRGGENEQFF.

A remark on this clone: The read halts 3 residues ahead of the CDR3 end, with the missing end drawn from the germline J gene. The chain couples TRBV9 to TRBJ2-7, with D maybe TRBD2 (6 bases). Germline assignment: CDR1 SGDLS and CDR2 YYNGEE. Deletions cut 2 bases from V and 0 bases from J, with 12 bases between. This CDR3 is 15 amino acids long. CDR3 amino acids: CASSVGLRDSYEQYF. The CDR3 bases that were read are TGTGCCAGCAGCGTGGGACTCCGCGACTCCTACGAG. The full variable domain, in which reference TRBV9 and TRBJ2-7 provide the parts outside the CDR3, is DSGVTQTPKHLITATGQRVTLRCSPRSGDLSVYWYQQSLDQGLQFLIQYYNGEERAKGNILERFSAQQFPDLHSELNLSSLELGDSALYFCASSVGLRDSYEQYFGPGTRLTVT.

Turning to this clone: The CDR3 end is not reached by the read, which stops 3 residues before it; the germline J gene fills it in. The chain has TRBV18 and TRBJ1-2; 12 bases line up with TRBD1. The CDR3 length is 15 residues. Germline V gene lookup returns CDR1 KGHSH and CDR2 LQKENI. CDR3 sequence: CASSLGTGGGEDYTF. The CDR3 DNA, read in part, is TGTGCCAGCTCGCTTGGGACAGGGGGCGGTGAGGAC.

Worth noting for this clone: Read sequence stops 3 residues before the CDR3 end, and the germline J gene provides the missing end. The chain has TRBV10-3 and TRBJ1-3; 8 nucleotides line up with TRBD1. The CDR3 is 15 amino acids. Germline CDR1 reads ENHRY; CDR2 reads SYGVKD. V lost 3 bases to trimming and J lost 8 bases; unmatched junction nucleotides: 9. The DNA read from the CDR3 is TGTGCCATCAGTGATTCCGAGACAGGGGCTTACACC. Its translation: CAISDSETGAYT. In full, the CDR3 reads CAISDSETGAYTIYF.

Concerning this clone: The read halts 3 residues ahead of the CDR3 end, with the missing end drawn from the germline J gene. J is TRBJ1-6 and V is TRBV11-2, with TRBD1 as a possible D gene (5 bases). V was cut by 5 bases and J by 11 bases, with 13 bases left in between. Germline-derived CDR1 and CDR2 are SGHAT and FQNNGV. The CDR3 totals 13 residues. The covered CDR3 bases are TGTGCCAGCAGCCCCCCAGGGTCGGCACCC. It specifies CASSPPGSAP. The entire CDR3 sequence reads CASSPPGSAPLHF.

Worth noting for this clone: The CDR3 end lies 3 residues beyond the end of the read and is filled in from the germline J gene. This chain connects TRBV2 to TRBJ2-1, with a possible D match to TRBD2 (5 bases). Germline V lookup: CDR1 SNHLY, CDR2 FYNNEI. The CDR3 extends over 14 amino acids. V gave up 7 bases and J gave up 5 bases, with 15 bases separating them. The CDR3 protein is CASTGGFAHNEQFF. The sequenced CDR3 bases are TGTGCCAGCACGGGCGGGTTCGCGCACAATGAG.

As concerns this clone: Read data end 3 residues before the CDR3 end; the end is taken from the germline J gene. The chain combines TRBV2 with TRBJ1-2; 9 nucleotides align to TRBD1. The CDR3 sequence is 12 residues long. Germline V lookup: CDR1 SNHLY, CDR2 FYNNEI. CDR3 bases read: TGTGCCAGCAGTGGGGACAGGGAAGGC. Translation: CASSGDREG. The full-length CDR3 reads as CASSGDREGYTF. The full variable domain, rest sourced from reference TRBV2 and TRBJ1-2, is EPEVTQTPSHQVTQMGQEVILRCVPISNHLYFYWYRQILGQKVEFLVSFYNNEISEKSEIFDDQFSVERPDGSNFTLKIRSTKLEDSAMYFCASSGDREGYTFGSGTRLTVV.

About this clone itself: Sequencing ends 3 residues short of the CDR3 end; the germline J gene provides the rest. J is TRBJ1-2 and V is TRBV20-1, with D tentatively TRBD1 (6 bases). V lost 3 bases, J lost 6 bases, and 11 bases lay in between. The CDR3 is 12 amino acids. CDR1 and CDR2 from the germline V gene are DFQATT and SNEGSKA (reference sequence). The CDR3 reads CSASTGWDGYTF. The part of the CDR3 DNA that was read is TGCAGTGCTAGTACAGGGTGGGATGGC.

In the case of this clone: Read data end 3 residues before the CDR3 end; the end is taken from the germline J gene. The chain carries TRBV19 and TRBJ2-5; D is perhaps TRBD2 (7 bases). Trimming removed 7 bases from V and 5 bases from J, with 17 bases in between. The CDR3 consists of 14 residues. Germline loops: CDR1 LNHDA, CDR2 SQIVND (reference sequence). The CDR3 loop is CASTSLGGHETQYF. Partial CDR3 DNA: TGTGCCAGTACTTCATTGGGGGGGCATGAGACC.

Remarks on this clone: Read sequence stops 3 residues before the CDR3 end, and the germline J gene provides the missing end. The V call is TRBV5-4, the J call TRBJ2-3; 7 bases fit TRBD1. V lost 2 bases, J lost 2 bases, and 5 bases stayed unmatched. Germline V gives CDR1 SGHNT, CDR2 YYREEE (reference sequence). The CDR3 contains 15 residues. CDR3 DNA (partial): TGTGCCAGCAGCTTTCGGACAGGACCCACAGATACG. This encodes CASSFRTGPTDT. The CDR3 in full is CASSFRTGPTDTQYF.

CDR3 sequence reads: CSAPRTGSYEQYF. CDR3 DNA, as far as it was read: TGCAGTGCTCCCCGGACTGGGTCCTACGAG. The V gene is TRBV20-1, the J gene TRBJ2-7; D perhaps matches TRBD2 (5 bases). From the germline J gene comes the end of the CDR3, since the read stops 3 residues before it. Per the germline V gene, CDR1 is DFQATT and CDR2 is SNEGSKA (reference sequence). The CDR3 loop spans 13 amino acids. V gave up 5 bases and J gave up 1 base, with 12 bases separating them.

The CDR3 loop reads CASRSAGTAGDTEAFF. The sequenced CDR3 bases are TGTGCCAGCAGGAGCGCCGGGACCGCAGGGGACACTGAA. The chain employs TRBV6-2 or TRBV6-3 and TRBJ1-1; possibly TRBD1 for D (6 bases). The CDR3 end is not reached by the read, which stops 3 residues before it; the germline J gene fills it in. Trimming took 6 bases from V and 3 from J, leaving 20 bases between them. Germline V gene data show CDR1 as MNHEY and CDR2 as SVGEGT. The CDR3 loop spans 16 amino acids.

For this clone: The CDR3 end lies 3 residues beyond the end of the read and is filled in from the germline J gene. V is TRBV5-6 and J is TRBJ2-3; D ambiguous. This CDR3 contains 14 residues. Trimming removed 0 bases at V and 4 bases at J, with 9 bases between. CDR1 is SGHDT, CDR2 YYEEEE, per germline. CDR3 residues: CASSLVQNPDTQYF. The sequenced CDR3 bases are TGTGCCAGCAGCTTGGTACAGAACCCAGATACG.

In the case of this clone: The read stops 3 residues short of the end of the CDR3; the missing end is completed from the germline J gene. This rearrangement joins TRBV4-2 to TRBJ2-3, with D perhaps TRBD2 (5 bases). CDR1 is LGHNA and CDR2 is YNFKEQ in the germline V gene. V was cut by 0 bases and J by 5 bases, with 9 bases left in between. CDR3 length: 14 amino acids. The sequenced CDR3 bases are TGTGCCAGCAGCCAAGATCTACGGGGAGATACG. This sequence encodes CASSQDLRGDT. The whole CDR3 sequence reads CASSQDLRGDTQYF.

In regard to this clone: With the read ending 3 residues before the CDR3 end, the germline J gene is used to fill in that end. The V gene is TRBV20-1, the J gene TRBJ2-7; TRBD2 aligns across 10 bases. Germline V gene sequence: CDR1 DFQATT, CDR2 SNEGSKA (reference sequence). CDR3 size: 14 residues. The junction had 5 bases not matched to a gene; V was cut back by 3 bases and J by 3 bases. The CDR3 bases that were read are TGCAGTGCTAGTCCTAGCGGGGGAAACTACGAG. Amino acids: CSASPSGGNYE. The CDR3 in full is CSASPSGGNYEQYF.

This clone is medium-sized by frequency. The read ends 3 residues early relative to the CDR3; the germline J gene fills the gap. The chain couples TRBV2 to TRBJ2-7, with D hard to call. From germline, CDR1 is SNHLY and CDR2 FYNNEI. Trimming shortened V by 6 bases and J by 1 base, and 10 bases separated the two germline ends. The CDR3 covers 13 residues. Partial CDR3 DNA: TGTGCCAGCAGCGGAGCGACTTCCTACGAG. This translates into CASSGATSYE. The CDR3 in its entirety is CASSGATSYEQYF.

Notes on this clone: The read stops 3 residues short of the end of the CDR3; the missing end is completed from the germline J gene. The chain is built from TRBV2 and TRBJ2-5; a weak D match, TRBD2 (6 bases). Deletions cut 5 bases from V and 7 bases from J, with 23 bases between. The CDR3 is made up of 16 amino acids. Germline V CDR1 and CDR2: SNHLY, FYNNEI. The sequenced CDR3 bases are TGTGCCAGCAGTAACATAAGACTAGGGGCAAGAGGGACC. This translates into CASSNIRLGARGT. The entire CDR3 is CASSNIRLGARGTQYF.

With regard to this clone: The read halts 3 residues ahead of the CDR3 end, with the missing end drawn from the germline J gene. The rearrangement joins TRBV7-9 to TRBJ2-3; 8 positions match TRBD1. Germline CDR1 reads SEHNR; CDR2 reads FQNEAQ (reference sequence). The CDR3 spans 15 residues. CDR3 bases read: TGTGCCAGCAGCTTTCGACAGGGGATCCAAGAGACG. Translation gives CASSFRQGIQET. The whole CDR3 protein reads CASSFRQGIQETQYF.

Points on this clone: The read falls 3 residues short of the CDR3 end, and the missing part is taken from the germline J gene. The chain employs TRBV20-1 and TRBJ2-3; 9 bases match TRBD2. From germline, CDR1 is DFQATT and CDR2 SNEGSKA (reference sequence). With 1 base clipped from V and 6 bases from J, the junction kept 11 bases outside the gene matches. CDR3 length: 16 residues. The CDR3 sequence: CSARGLSTSGSDTQYF. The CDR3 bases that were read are TGCAGTGCTAGAGGGTTATCGACTAGCGGTTCGGATACG.

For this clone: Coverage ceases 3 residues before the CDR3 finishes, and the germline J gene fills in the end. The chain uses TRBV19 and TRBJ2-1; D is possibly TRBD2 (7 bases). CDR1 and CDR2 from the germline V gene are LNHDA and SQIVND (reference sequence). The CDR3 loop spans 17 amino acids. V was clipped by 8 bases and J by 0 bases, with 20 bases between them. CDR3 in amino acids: CASAVGRGMSSYNEQFF. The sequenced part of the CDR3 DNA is TGTGCCAGTGCTGTTGGGAGGGGGATGAGCTCCTACAATGAG.

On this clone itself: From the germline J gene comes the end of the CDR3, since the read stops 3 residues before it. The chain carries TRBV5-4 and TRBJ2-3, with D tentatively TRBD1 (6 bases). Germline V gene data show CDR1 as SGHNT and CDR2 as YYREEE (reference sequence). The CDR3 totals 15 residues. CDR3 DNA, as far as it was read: TGTGCCAGCAGCTTGGACGGGACAAAGCAAGAGACG. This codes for CASSLDGTKQET. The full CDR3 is CASSLDGTKQETQYF.

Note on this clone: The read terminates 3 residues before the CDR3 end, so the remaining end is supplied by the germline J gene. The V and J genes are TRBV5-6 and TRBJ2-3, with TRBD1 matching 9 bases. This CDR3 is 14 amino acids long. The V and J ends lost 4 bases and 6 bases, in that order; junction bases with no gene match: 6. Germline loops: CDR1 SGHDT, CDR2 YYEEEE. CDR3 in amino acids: CASSRYDRGDTQYF. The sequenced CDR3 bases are TGTGCCAGCAGCCGTTACGACAGGGGGGATACG.